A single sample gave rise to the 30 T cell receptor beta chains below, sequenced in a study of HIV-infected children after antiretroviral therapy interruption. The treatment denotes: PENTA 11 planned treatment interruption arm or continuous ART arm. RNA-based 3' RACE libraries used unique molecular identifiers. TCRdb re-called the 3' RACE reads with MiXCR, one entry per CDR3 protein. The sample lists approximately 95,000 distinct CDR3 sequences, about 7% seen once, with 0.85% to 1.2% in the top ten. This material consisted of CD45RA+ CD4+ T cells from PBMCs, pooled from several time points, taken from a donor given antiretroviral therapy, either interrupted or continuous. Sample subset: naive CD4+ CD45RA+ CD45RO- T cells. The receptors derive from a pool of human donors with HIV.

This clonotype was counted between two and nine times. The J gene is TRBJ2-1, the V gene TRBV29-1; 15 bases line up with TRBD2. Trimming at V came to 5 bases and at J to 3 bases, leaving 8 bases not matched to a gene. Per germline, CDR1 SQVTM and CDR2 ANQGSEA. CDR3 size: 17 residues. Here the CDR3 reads CSVYRTSGRARYNEQFF. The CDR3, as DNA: TGCAGCGTTTATCGGACTAGCGGGAGGGCCCGCTACAATGAGCAGTTCTTC.

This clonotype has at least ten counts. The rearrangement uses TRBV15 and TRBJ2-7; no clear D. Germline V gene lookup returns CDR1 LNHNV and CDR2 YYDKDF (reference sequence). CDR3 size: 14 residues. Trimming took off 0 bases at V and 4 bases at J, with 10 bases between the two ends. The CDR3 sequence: CATSRDIQSYEQYF. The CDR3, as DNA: TGTGCCACCAGCAGAGATATCCAGAGTTACGAGCAGTACTTC.

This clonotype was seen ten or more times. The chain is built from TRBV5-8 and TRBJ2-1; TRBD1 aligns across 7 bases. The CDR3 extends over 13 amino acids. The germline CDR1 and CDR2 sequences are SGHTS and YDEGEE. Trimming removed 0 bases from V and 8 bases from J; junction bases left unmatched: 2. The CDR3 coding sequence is TGTGCCAGCAGCTTGGACAGGGGCGATGAGCAGTTCTTC. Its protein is CASSLDRGDEQFF.

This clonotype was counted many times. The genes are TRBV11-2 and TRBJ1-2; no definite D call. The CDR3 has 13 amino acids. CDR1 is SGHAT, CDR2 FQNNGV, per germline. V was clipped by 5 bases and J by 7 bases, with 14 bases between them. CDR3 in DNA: TGTGCCAGCAGCCCATGGCAGGATCGTGGCTACACCTTC. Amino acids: CASSPWQDRGYTF.

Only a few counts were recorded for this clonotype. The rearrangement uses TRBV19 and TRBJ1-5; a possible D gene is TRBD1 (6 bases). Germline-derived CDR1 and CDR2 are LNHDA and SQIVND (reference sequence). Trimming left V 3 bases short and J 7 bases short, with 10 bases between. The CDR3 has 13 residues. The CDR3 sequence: CASSIRGGQPQHF. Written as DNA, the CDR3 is TGTGCCAGTAGTATCCGAGGGGGACAGCCCCAGCATTTT.

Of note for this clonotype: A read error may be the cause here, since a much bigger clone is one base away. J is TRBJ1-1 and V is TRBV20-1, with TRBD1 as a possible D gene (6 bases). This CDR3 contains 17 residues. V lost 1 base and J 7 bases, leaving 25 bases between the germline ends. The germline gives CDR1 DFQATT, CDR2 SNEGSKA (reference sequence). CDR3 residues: CSARGRCHRASNGEAFF. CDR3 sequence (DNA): TGCAGTGCTAGAGGGAGGTGTCACAGGGCGTCGAACGGTGAAGCTTTCTTT.

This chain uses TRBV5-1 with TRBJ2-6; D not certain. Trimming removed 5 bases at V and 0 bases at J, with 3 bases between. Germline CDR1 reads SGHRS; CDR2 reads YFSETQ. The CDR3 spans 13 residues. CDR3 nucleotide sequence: TGCGCCAGCAGTACCTCTGGGGCCAACGTCCTGACTTTC. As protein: CASSTSGANVLTF.

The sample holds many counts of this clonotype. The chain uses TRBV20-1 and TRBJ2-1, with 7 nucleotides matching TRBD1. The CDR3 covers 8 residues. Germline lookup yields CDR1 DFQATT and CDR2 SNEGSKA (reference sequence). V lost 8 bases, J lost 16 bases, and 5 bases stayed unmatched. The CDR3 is CSSTGYFF. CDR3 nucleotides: TGCAGTTCGACAGGGTACTTCTTC.

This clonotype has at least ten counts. The CDR3 protein is CSAFRGPLSEAFF. Written as DNA, the CDR3 is TGCAGCGCCTTCAGGGGTCCTCTCTCCGAAGCTTTCTTT. The rearrangement links TRBV29-1 to TRBJ1-1, with D tentatively TRBD1 (6 bases). This CDR3 is 13 amino acids long. V lost 7 bases, J lost 8 bases, and 20 bases lay in between. Germline V gene lookup returns CDR1 SQVTM and CDR2 ANQGSEA.

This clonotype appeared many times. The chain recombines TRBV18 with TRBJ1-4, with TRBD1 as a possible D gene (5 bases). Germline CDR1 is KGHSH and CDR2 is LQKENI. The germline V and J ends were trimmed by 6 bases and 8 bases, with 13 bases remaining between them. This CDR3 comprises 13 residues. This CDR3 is CASSPSGGEKLFF. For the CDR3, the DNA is TGTGCCAGCTCTCCTAGTGGGGGAGAAAAACTGTTTTTT.

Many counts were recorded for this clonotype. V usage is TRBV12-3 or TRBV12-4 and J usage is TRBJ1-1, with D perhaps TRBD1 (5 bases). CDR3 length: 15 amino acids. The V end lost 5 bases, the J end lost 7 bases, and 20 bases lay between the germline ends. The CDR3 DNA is TGTGCCAGCAGTCAACCTGGGGGAGGCTTCCATGAAGCTTTCTTT. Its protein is CASSQPGGGFHEAFF.

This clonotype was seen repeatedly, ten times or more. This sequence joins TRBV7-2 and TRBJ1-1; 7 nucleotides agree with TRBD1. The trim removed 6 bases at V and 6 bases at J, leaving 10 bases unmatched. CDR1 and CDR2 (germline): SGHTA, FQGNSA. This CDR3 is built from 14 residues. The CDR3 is CASRERDSRAEAFF. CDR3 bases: TGTGCCAGCAGGGAAAGGGACAGTCGTGCTGAAGCTTTCTTT.

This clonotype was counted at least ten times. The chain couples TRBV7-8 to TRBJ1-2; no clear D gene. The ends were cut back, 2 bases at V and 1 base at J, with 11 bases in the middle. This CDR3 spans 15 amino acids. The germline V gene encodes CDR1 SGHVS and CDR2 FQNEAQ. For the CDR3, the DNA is TGTGCCAGCAGCTTAATAGCCAGTTTTAACTATGGCTACACCTTC. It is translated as CASSLIASFNYGYTF. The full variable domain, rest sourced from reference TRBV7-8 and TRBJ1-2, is GAGVSQSPRYKVAKRGQDVALRCDPISGHVSLFWYQQALGQGPEFLTYFQNEAQLDKSGLPSDRFFAERPEGSVSTLKIQRTQQEDSAVYLCASSLIASFNYGYTFGSGTRLTVV.

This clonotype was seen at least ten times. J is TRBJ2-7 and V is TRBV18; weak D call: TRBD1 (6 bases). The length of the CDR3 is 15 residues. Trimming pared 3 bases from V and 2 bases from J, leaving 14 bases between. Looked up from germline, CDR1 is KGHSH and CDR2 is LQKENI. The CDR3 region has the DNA TGTGCCAGCTCACCCCAAAGACAGGAGACCTACGAGCAGTACTTC. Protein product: CASSPQRQETYEQYF.

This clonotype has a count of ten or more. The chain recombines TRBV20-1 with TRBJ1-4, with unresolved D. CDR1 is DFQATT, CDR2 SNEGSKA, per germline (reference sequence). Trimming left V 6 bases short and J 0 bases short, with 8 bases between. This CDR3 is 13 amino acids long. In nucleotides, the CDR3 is TGCAGTGCAGAAACTGCAACTAATGAAAAACTGTTTTTT. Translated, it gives CSAETATNEKLFF.

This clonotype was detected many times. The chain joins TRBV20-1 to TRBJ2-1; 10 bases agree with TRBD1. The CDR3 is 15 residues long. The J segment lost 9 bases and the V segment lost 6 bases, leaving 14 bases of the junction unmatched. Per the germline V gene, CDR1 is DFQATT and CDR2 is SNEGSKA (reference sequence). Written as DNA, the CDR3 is TGCAGTGCCTTACCGTTCGGACAGGGGGTTCCTGAGCAGTTCTTC. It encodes CSALPFGQGVPEQFF.

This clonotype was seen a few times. CDR3 region: CASSLDDGTWGYTF. The CDR3 bases are TGTGCCAGCAGCTTAGATGATGGGACATGGGGCTACACCTTC. The chain couples TRBV7-9 to TRBJ1-2, with a possible D match to TRBD1 (6 bases). The V end was cut by 1 base, the J end by 8 bases, with 14 bases between. Germline CDR1 is SEHNR and CDR2 is FQNEAQ (reference sequence). This CDR3 contains 14 residues.

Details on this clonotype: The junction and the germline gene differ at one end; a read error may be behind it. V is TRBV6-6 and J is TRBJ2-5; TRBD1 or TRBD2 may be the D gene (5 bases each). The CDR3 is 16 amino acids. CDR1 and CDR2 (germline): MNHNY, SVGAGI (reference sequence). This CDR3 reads CASGDKVWGNQDTQYF. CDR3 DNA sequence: TGTGCCAGCGGTGATAAAGTCTGGGGGAACCAAGACACCCAGTACTTT.

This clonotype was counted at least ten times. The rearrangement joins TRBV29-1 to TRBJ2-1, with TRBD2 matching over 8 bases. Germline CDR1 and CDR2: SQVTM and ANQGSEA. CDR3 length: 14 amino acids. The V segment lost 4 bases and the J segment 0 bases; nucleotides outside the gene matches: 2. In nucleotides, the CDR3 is TGCAGCGTTGTAGCGGGGAGCTCCTACAATGAGCAGTTCTTC. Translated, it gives CSVVAGSSYNEQFF.

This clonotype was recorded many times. As DNA, the CDR3 is TGCGCCAGCAGTGATCTCGTAGCAGATACGCAGTATTTT. This codes for CASSDLVADTQYF. This chain joins TRBV10-2 and TRBJ2-3; D is unresolved. The ends were cut back, 3 bases at V and 4 bases at J, with 8 bases in the middle. The germline V gene encodes CDR1 WSHSY and CDR2 SAAADI. There are 13 residues in the CDR3.

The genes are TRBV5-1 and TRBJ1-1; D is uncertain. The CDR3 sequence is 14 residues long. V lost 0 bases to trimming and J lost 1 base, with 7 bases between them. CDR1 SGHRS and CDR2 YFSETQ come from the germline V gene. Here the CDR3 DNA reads TGCGCCAGCAGCTTGGCACAGTCGAACACTGAAGCTTTCTTT. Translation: CASSLAQSNTEAFF.

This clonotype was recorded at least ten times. The CDR3 sequence: CASITSGQAGELFF. CDR3 nucleotide sequence: TGTGCCAGCATCACTAGCGGGCAGGCCGGGGAGCTGTTTTTT. The V call is TRBV7-9, the J call TRBJ2-2; 9 positions agree with TRBD2. The germline V gene has CDR1 SEHNR and CDR2 FQNEAQ (reference sequence). This CDR3 region has 14 residues. The J segment lost 6 bases and the V segment lost 7 bases, leaving 6 bases of the junction unmatched.

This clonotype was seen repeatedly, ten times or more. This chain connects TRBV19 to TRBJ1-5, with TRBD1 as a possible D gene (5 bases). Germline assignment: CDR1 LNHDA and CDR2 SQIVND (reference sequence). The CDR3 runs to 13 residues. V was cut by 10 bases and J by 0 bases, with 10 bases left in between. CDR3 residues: CATSDTSNQPQHF. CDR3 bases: TGTGCCACCTCGGACACTAGCAATCAGCCCCAGCATTTT.

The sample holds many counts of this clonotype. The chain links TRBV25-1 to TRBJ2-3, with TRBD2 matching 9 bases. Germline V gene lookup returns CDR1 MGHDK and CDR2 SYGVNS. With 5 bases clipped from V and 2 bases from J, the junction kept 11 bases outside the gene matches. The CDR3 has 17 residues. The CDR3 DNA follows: TGTGCCAGCAGTAGGCAACCGACTAGCGGAGACACAGATACGCAGTATTTT. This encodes CASSRQPTSGDTDTQYF.

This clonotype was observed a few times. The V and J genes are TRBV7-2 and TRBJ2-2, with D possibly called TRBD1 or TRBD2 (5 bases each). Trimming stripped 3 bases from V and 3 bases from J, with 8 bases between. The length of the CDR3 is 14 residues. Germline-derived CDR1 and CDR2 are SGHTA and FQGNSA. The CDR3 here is CASSFRGDTGELFF. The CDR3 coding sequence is TGTGCCAGCAGCTTTAGAGGGGACACCGGGGAGCTGTTTTTT.

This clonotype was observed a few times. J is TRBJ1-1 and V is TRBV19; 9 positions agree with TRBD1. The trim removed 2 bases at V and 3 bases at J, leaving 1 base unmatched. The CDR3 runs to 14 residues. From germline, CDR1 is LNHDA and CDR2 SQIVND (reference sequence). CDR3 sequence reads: CASSIRTGDTEAFF. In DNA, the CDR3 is TGTGCCAGTAGTATACGGACAGGGGACACTGAAGCTTTCTTT.

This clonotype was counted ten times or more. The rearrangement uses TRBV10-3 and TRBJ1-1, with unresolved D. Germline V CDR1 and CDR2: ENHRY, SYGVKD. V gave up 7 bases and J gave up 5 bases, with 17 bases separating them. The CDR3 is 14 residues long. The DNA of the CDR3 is TGTGCCATCAAAAGGATAACGATGGGGACTGAAGCTTTCTTT. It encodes CAIKRITMGTEAFF.

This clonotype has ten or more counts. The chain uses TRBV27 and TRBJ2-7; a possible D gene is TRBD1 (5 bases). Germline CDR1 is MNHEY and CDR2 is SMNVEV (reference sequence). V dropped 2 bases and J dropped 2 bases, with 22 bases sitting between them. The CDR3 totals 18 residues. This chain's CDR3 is CASSLRLAAGYHTYEQYF. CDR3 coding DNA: TGTGCCAGCAGTTTACGCCTCGCTGCAGGGTACCATACCTACGAGCAGTACTTC.

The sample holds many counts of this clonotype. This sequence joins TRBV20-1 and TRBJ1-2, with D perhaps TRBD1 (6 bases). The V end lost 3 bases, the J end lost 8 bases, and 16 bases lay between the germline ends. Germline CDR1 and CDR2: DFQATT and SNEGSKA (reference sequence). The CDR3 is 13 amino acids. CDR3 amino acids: CSASLQGSGGYTF. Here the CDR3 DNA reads TGCAGTGCTAGCCTACAGGGATCGGGGGGCTACACCTTC.

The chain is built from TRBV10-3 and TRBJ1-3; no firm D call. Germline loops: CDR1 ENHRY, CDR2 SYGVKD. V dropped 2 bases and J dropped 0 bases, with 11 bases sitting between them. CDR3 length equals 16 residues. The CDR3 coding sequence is TGTGCCATCAGTGAGAGGACCGCCGCCTCTGGAAACACCATATATTTT. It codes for CAISERTAASGNTIYF.